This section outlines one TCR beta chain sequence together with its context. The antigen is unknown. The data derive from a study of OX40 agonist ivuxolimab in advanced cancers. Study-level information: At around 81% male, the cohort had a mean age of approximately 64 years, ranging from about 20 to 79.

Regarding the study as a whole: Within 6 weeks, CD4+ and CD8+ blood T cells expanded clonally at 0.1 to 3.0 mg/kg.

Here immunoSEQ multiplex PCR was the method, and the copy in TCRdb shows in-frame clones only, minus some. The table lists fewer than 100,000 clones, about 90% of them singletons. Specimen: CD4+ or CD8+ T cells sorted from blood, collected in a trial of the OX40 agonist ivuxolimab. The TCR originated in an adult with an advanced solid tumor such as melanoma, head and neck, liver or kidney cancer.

Here the CDR3 DNA reads TGTGCCAGCAGCCCCGCCCTGCGTTTGGGGGGCAATGAGCAGTTCTTC. Translating gives CASSPALRLGGNEQFF. The V call is TRBV7-9, the J call TRBJ2-1; maybe TRBD2 (6 bases). Per the germline V gene, CDR1 is SEHNR and CDR2 is FQNEAQ (reference sequence). V was pared by 5 bases and J by 6 bases, with 20 bases between. The CDR3 loop spans 16 amino acids.